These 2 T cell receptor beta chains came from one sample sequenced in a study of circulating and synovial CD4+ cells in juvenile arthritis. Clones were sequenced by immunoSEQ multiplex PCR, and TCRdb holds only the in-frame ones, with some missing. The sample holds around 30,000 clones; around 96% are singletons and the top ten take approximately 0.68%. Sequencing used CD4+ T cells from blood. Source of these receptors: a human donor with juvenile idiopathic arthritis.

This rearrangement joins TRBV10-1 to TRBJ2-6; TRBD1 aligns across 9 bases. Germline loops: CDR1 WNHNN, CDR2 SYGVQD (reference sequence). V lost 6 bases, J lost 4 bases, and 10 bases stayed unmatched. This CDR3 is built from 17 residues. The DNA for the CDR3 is TGCGCCAGCAGGGGACAGGGTGGCTTCGGCGGGGCCAACGTCCTGACTTTC. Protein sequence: CASRGQGGFGGANVLTF.

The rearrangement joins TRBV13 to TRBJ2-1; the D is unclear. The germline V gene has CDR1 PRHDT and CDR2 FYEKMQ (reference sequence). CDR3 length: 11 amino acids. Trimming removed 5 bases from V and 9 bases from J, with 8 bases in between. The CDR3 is CASSTYSEQFF. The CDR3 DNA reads TGTGCCAGCAGCACCTATAGTGAGCAGTTCTTC.